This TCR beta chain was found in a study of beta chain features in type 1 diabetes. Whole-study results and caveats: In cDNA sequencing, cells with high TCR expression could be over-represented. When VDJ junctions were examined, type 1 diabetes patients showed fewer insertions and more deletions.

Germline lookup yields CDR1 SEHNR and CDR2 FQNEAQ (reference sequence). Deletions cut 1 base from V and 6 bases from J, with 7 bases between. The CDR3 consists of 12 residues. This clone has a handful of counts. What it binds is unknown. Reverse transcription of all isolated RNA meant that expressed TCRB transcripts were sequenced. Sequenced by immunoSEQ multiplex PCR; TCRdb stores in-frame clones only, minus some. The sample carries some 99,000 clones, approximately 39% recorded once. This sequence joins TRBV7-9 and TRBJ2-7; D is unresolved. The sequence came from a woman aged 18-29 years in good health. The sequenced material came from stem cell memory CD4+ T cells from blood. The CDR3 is CASSLGYLEQYF. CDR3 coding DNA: TGTGCCAGCAGCTTAGGCTATCTCGAGCAGTACTTC.